One sample yielded the 12 T cell receptor beta chains listed below, sequenced in a study of cytomegalovirus exposure and HLA in healthy donors. Primers included in the PCR were 60 Vbeta and 13 Jbeta primers. Method: immunoSEQ multiplex PCR; TCRdb's copy keeps in-frame clones and lacks some. The sample shows hundreds of thousands of clones, about 74% of them seen only once. The specimen was PBMCs. The receptor source for this set is a man between 35 and 55 years old in good health and CMV-seronegative.

This chain joins TRBV7-6 and TRBJ2-1, with TRBD2 matching over 7 bases. Per the germline V gene, CDR1 is SGHVS and CDR2 is FNYEAQ. The CDR3 contains 11 residues. V lost 5 bases to trimming and J lost 10 bases; unmatched junction nucleotides: 2. The CDR3 loop is CASSQGLEQFF. The CDR3 bases are TGTGCCAGCAGCCAGGGACTAGAGCAGTTCTTC.

This clone was detected only once. V and J are TRBV10-1 and TRBJ2-2, with 7 bases lining up with TRBD1. V dropped 6 bases and J dropped 3; count of bases not matched to a gene: 4. The CDR3 loop spans 14 amino acids. Germline V lookup: CDR1 WNHNN, CDR2 SYGVQD (reference sequence). The CDR3 loop reads CASRQGPDTGELFF. The CDR3 nucleotides read TGCGCCAGCAGACAGGGGCCTGACACCGGGGAGCTGTTTTTT.

The rearrangement uses TRBV2 and TRBJ1-5; TRBD1 might be the D (6 bases). V lost 7 bases, J lost 3 bases, and 13 bases lay in between. This CDR3 contains 14 residues. Germline V gene lookup returns CDR1 SNHLY and CDR2 FYNNEI. CDR3 sequence reads: CASMSGAPNQPQHF. CDR3 nucleotides: TGTGCCAGCATGTCAGGGGCCCCCAATCAGCCCCAGCATTTT. The entire variable domain, with the rest obtained from reference TRBV2 and TRBJ1-5, is as follows: EPEVTQTPSHQVTQMGQEVILRCVPISNHLYFYWYRQILGQKVEFLVSFYNNEISEKSEIFDDQFSVERPDGSNFTLKIRSTKLEDSAMYFCASMSGAPNQPQHFGDGTRLSIL.

The chain recombines TRBV19 with TRBJ1-2, with D unresolved. The V gene lost 5 bases and the J gene lost 4 bases, with 26 bases spanning the gap. This CDR3 comprises 18 residues. Germline assignment: CDR1 LNHDA and CDR2 SQIVND (reference sequence). The CDR3 DNA sequence: TGTGCCAGTAGTCCGTCCGGGTCCTCTGCCCTCACCCGCTATGGCTACACCTTC. Encoded protein: CASSPSGSSALTRYGYTF.

CDR3 amino acids: CASRLPGQGGRSPYEQYF. CDR3 DNA: TGTGCCAGCAGACTACCGGGACAGGGAGGCCGTTCACCCTACGAGCAGTACTTC. This rearrangement joins TRBV2 to TRBJ2-7, with 9 bases fitting TRBD1. The CDR3 has 18 amino acids. The V and J ends lost 6 bases and 2 bases, in that order; junction bases with no gene match: 17. Germline CDR1 is SNHLY and CDR2 is FYNNEI.

The CDR3 loop reads CASSDAAYSGNTIYF. CDR3 DNA: TGTGCCAGCAGTGATGCGGCTTACTCTGGAAACACCATATATTTT. J is TRBJ1-3 and V is TRBV2; no clear D. The germline V gene has CDR1 SNHLY and CDR2 FYNNEI. V lost 3 bases and J lost 0, with 9 bases in between. The CDR3 runs 15 residues.

Of note for this clone: This sample also contains other DNA sequences that code for the same CDR3. V gene TRBV2 combines with J gene TRBJ2-3; 9 bases fit TRBD2. CDR1 is SNHLY, CDR2 FYNNEI, per germline. This CDR3 comprises 14 residues. Trimming at V came to 6 bases and at J to 2 bases, leaving 3 bases not matched to a gene. CDR3 bases: TGTGCCAGCAGGACTAGCGGTCACACAGATACGCAGTATTTT. This gives the protein CASRTSGHTDTQYF.

The CDR3 coding sequence is TGTGCCAGCAGTTTATTTTGGACTACAGCTAACTATGGCTACACCTTC. It is translated as CASSLFWTTANYGYTF. The chain uses TRBV28 and TRBJ1-2, with D unresolved. Trimming left V 1 base short and J 0 bases short, with 12 bases between. Germline loops: CDR1 MDHEN, CDR2 SYDVKM. This CDR3 spans 16 amino acids.

The chain combines TRBV4-2 with TRBJ1-1; D is unresolved. Germline V gene data show CDR1 as LGHNA and CDR2 as YNFKEQ. Trimming cost V 1 base and J 5 bases, with 14 bases left between them. This CDR3 contains 15 residues. For the CDR3, the DNA is TGTGCCAGCAGCCAAGGAATCCTGGGCGGGACTGAAGCTTTCTTT. Translating gives CASSQGILGGTEAFF.

V usage is TRBV5-6 and J usage is TRBJ2-1; 8 bases fit TRBD2. The CDR3 runs 12 residues. J was trimmed by 12 bases and V by 2 bases; bases with no gene match: 4. Germline loops: CDR1 SGHDT, CDR2 YYEEEE. The CDR3 nucleotides read TGTGCCAGCAGCTTAGGACTAGCTGGGCAGTTCTTC. Translating gives CASSLGLAGQFF. The full variable domain, its missing parts supplied by reference TRBV5-6 and TRBJ2-1, is DAGVTQSPTHLIKTRGQQVTLRCSPKSGHDTVSWYQQALGQGPQFIFQYYEEEERQRGNFPDRFSGHQFPNYSSELNVNALLLGDSALYLCASSLGLAGQFFGPGTRLTVL.

The chain joins TRBV13 to TRBJ2-7; D possibly corresponds to TRBD2 (5 bases). CDR1 and CDR2 (germline): PRHDT, FYEKMQ (reference sequence). The CDR3 has 13 residues. V was clipped by 7 bases and J by 3 bases, with 13 bases between them. The CDR3 coding sequence is TGTGCCAGCACCCACAACGGGGTCTACGAGCAGTACTTC. Its translation: CASTHNGVYEQYF.

The rearrangement links TRBV5-4 to TRBJ2-3; D possibly corresponds to TRBD2 (5 bases). Between the trimmed V and J ends, which lost 4 bases and 0 bases, there was a span of 15 bases. CDR1 and CDR2 from the germline V gene are SGHNT and YYREEE (reference sequence). CDR3 length: 16 amino acids. The CDR3 coding sequence is TGTGCCAGCAGCGCCTTCGGGGTAGTCAGCACAGATACGCAGTATTTT. Residues: CASSAFGVVSTDTQYF.